One and the same sample provided the 2 T cell receptor beta chains below, sequenced in a study of technical replicates of blood from a few donors. Method: immunoSEQ multiplex PCR; TCRdb's copy keeps in-frame clones and lacks some. The data show about 97,000 clones, just under 95% seen once. Sequenced: T cells isolated from PBMCs. These receptor sequences come from a human donor in good health.

CDR3 coding DNA: TGTGCCAGTAGAAGGACAGGGGTTAGAAACACCATATATTTT. Its translation is CASRRTGVRNTIYF. The chain links TRBV19 to TRBJ1-3; 9 positions agree with TRBD1. Germline V gene sequence: CDR1 LNHDA, CDR2 SQIVND (reference sequence). The V segment lost 6 bases and the J segment 5 bases; nucleotides outside the gene matches: 5. The length of the CDR3 is 14 residues.

V and J are TRBV7-9 and TRBJ2-6; 7 bases are a match to TRBD1. CDR3 length: 17 amino acids. CDR1 and CDR2 from the germline V gene are SEHNR and FQNEAQ (reference sequence). Trimming took 4 bases from V and 0 from J; bases not matched to a gene: 6. Here the CDR3 reads CASSSTTGSSGANVLTF. The DNA for the CDR3 is TGTGCCAGCAGCTCTACGACAGGGAGCTCTGGGGCCAACGTCCTGACTTTC.